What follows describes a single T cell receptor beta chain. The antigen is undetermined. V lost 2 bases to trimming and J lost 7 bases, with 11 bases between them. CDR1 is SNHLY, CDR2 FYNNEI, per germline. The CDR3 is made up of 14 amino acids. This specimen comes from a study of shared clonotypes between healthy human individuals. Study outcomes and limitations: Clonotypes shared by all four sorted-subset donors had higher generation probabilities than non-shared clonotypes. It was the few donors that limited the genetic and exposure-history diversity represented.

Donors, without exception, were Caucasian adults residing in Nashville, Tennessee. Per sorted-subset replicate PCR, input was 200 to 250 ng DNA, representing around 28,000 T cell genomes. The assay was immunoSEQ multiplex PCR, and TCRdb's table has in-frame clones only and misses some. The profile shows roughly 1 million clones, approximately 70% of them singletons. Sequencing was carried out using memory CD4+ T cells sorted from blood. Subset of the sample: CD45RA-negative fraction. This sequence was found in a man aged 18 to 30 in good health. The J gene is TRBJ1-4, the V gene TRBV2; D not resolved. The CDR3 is CASSELGLREKLFF. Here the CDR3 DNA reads TGTGCCAGCAGTGAACTGGGCCTGCGTGAAAAACTGTTTTTT. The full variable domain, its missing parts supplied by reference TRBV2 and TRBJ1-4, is EPEVTQTPSHQVTQMGQEVILRCVPISNHLYFYWYRQILGQKVEFLVSFYNNEISEKSEIFDDQFSVERPDGSNFTLKIRSTKLEDSAMYFCASSELGLREKLFFGSGTQLSVL.